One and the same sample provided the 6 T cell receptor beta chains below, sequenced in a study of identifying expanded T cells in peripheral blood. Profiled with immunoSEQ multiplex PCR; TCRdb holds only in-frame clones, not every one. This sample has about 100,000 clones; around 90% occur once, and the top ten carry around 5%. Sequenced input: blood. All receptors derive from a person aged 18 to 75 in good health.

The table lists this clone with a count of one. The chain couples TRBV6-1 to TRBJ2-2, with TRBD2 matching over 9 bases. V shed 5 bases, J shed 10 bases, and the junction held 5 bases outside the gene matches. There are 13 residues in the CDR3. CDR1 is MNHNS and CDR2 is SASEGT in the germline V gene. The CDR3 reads CASSRTSAEELFF. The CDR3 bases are TGTGCCAGCAGTCGGACTAGCGCGGAGGAGCTGTTTTTT.

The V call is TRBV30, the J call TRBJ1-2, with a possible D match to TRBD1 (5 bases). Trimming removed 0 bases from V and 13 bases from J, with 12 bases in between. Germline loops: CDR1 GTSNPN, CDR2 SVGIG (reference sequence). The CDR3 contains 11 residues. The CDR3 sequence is CAWSVRGEATF. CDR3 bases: TGTGCCTGGAGTGTACGAGGGGAAGCCACCTTC.

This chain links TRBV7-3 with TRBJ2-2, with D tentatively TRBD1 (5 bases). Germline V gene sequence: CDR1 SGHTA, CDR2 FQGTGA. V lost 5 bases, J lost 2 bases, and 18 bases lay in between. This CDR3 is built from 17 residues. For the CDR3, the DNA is TGTGCCAGCAGCCCCACCCCCGAGACAGCCAACACCGGGGAGCTGTTTTTT. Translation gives CASSPTPETANTGELFF. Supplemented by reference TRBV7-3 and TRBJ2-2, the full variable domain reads GAGVSQTPSNKVTEKGKYVELRCDPISGHTALYWYRQSLGQGPEFLIYFQGTGAADDSGLPNDRFFAVRPEGSVSTLKIQRTERGDSAVYLCASSPTPETANTGELFFGEGSRLTVL.

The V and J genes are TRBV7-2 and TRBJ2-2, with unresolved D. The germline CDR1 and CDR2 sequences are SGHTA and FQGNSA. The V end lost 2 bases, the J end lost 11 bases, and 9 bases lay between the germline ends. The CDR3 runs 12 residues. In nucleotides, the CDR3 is TGTGCCAGCAGCTTATCGCGATTAGAGCTGTTTTTT. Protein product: CASSLSRLELFF.

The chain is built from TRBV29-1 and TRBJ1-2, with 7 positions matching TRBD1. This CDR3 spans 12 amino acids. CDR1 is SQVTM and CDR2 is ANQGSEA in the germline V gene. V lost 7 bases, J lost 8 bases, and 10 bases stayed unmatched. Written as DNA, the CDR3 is TGCAGCGCCGGGACAGACTTGTGGGGCTACACCTTC. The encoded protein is CSAGTDLWGYTF.

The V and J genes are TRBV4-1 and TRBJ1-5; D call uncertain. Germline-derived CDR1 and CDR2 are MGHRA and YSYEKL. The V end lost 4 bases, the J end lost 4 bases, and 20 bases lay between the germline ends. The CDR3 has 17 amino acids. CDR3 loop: CASSLGHFRSRNQPQHF. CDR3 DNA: TGCGCCAGCAGCCTAGGGCATTTCAGGTCGAGGAATCAGCCCCAGCATTTT.